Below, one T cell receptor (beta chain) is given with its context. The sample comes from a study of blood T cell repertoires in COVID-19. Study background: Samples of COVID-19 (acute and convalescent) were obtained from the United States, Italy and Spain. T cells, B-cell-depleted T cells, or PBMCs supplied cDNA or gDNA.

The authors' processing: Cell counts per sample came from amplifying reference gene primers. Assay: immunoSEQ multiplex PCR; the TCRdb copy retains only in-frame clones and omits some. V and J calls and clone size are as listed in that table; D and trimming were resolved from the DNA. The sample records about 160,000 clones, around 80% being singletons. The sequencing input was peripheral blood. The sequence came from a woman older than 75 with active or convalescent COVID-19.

Written as DNA, the CDR3 is TGTGCCAGTAGTGAAGGGGGTAAGGATACTAGCACAGATACGCAGTATTTT. This codes for CASSEGGKDTSTDTQYF. V usage is TRBV19 and J usage is TRBJ2-3; a possible D gene is TRBD1 (6 bases). This CDR3 has 17 amino acids. V was clipped by 5 bases and J by 0 bases, with 18 bases between them. Germline loops: CDR1 LNHDA, CDR2 SQIVND (reference sequence). The whole variable domain, filled in from reference TRBV19 and TRBJ2-3, reads DGGITQSPKYLFRKEGQNVTLSCEQNLNHDAMYWYRQDPGQGLRLIYYSQIVNDFQKGDIAEGYSVSREKKESFPLTVTSAQKNPTAFYLCASSEGGKDTSTDTQYFGPGTRLTVL.